This T cell receptor beta chain was sequenced for a study of cytomegalovirus exposure and HLA in healthy donors. This PCR relied on a set of 60 Vbeta primers and 13 Jbeta primers. Profiled with immunoSEQ multiplex PCR; TCRdb holds only in-frame clones, not every one. The table lists 200,000 to 250,000 clones, under 90% of them singletons. Sequenced: PBMCs. The sequence was obtained from a human donor in good health.

The CDR3 DNA follows: TGTGCCTGGAGTGTACAGGGGGACACTGAAGCTTTCTTT. This sequence encodes CAWSVQGDTEAFF. This chain links TRBV30 with TRBJ1-1; TRBD1 agrees at 8 bases. After removal of 0 bases from V and 3 bases from J, the junction contained 0 bases not matched to a gene. The CDR3 spans 13 residues. CDR1 is GTSNPN, CDR2 SVGIG, per germline (reference sequence).